This record looks at one T cell receptor (beta chain) sequence and its context. Its recognized antigen is unknown. No base-level quality is on record; no much larger clone is a single base apart. The data originate from a study of blood T cell repertoires in COVID-19 (dated by TCRdb to 2020 to 2022). About the full investigation: Collaborator samples came from the United States, Italy and Spain and covered acute and convalescent phases of COVID-19. Where available, HLA class I and class II types were taken from metadata supplied by the sample provider and were not determined by assay-based typing. The repertoires were released in a freely available public database intended as a resource for research on the immune response to SARS-CoV-2. Nearly every sample came with metadata listing a de-identified subject ID, COVID-19 status, age in years and sex. Deeply sampled blood TCRbeta repertoires from subjects exposed to, actively infected with, or recovered from COVID-19 were included in the dataset. The prospective study material was composed of cDNA or gDNA derived from T cells, B-cell-depleted T cells, or PBMCs. The samples were drawn from two sources: the first 160 participants of the ongoing ImmuneRACE study, and 950 to 1,500 subjects contributed by 6 global collaborators.

The immunoSEQ Assay, a bias-controlled multiplex PCR, was used to amplify TCRbeta CDR3 regions from genomic DNA. Turning to the authors' computational methods: Within the assay, amplification of reference gene primers was used to estimate how many nucleated cells each sample contained. To quantify the absolute abundance of each unique TCRbeta CDR3 rearrangement, sequence reads were collapsed and filtered. Productive Simpson clonality was computed per sample as the square root of Simpson's diversity index over productive rearrangements. The table comes from immuneACCESS by way of TCRdb, which keeps in-frame sequences with V and J called. Part of the clones is missing from these tables; in studies checked, under half for an unresolved V gene and the rest for unknown reasons. Clone size and the V and J calls come from that table; the DNA yielded D and trimming. This sample has 52,000 or so clones in its table, and 84% of those were observed once. The ten largest make up over 2% of the sample.

Including the terminal cysteine and phenylalanine, the CDR3 comprises 16 residues. Just the 48-base CDR3 DNA is kept, in frame starting at base 1. The germline V gene sets CDR1 to SNHLY and CDR2 to FYNNEI. Ends trimmed: V by 8 bases, J by 0 bases; bases unmatched to a gene: 11. The investigation overall reported the following: The amount of clinical and demographic metadata varied by source and participant and was provided uncurated.

Each collaborating institution followed its own protocols to collect whole blood in K2EDTA tubes. Collaborator samples were shipped for TCRbeta analysis as frozen whole blood, isolated PBMCs, or DNA extracted from either sample type. Here the chain combines TRBV2 and TRBJ2-3, and 7 bases in between align with TRBD2. This TCR derives from a man aged 45-60 years with acute or convalescent COVID-19. The sequenced sample was peripheral blood. The CDR3 reads CASQGDSGSSTDTQYF. The sequenced DNA is TGTGCCAGCCAGGGAGATAGCGGGTCTAGCACAGATACGCAGTATTTT.